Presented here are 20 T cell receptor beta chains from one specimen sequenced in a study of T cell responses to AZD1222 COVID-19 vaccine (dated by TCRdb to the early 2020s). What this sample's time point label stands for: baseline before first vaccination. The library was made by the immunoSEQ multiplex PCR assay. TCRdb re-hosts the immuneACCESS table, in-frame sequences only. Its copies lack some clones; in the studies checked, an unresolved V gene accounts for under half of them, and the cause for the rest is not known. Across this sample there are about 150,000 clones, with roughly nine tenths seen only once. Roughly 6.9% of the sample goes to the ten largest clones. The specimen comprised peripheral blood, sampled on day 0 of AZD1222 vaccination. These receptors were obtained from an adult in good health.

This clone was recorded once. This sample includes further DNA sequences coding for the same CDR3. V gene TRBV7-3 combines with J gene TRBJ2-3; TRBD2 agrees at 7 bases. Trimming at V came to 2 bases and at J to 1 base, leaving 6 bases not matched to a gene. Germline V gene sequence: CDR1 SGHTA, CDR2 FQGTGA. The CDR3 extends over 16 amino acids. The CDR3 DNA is TGTGCCAGCAGCTTACGGCCAGCGGGGCGCACAGATACGCAGTATTTT. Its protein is CASSLRPAGRTDTQYF. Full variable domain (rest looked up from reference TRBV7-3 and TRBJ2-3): GAGVSQTPSNKVTEKGKYVELRCDPISGHTALYWYRQSLGQGPEFLIYFQGTGAADDSGLPNDRFFAVRPEGSVSTLKIQRTERGDSAVYLCASSLRPAGRTDTQYFGPGTRLTVL.

CDR3 region: CASSQVGTLHF. The CDR3 DNA sequence: TGTGCCAGTAGTCAGGTGGGAACCCTCCACTTT. V usage is TRBV19 and J usage is TRBJ1-6; D ambiguous. Germline CDR1 and CDR2: LNHDA and SQIVND (reference sequence). The CDR3 extends over 11 amino acids. V lost 5 bases and J lost 14, with 10 bases in between.

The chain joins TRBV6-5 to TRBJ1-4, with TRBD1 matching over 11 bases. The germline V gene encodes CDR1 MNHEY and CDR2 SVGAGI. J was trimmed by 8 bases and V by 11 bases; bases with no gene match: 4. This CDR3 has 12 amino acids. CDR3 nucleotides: TGTGCCGGACAGGGGGCTGAAGAAAAACTGTTTTTT. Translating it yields CAGQGAEEKLFF.

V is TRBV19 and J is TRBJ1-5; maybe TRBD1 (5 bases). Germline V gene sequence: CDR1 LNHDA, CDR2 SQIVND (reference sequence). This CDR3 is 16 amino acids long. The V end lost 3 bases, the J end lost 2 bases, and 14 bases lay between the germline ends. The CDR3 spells CASSITGRVGNQPQHF. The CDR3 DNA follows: TGTGCCAGTAGTATCACGGGCAGGGTGGGCAATCAGCCCCAGCATTTT.

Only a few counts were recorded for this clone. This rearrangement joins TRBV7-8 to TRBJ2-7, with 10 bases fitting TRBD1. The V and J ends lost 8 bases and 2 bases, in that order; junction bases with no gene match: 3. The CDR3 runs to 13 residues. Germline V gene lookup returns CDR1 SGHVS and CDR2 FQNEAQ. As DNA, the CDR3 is TGTGCCAGCTCCGGGACAGGGGCCTACGAGCAGTACGTC. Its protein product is CASSGTGAYEQYV.

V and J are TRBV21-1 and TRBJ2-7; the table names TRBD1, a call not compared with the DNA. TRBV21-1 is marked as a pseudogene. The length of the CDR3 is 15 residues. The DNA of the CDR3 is TGTGCCAGCAGCAAAGCGAGGGGGAAGAACTACGAGCAGTACGTC. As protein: CASSKARGKNYEQYV.

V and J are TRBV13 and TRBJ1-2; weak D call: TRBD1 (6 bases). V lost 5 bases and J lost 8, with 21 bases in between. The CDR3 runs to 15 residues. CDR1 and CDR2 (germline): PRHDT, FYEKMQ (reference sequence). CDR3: CASSIEGEGSRGYTF. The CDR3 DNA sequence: TGTGCCAGCAGCATTGAGGGGGAAGGATCGAGGGGCTACACCTTC.

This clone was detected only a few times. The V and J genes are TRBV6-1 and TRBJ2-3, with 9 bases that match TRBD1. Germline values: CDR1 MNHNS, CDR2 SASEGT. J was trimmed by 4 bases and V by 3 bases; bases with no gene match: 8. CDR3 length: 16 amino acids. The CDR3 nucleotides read TGTGCCAGCAGTGACCTCCCGGGACAGGGCTCAGATACGCAGTATTTT. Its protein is CASSDLPGQGSDTQYF.

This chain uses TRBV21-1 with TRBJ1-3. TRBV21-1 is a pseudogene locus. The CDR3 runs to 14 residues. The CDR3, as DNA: TGTGCCAGCAGCCCCCTTGGGGCTGGAAACACCATATATTTT. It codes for CASSPLGAGNTIYF.

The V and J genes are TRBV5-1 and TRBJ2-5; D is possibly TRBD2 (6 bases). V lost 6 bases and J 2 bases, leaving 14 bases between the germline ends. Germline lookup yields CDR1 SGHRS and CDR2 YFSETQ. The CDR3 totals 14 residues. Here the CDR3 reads CASTHSGTQETQYF. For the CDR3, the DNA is TGCGCCAGCACTCACTCCGGGACTCAAGAGACCCAGTACTTC.

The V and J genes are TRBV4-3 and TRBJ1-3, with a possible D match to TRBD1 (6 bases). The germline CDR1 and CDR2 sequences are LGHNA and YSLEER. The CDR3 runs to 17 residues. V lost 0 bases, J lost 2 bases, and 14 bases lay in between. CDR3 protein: CASSQDSGGAAGNTIYF. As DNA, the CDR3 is TGCGCCAGCAGCCAAGACTCCGGGGGGGCGGCTGGAAACACCATATATTTT.

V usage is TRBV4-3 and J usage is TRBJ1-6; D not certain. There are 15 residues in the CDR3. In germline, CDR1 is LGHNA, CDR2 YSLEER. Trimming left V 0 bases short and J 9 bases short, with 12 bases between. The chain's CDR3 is CASSQEWDVGSPLHF. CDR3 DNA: TGCGCCAGCAGCCAAGAATGGGATGTAGGTTCACCCCTCCACTTT.

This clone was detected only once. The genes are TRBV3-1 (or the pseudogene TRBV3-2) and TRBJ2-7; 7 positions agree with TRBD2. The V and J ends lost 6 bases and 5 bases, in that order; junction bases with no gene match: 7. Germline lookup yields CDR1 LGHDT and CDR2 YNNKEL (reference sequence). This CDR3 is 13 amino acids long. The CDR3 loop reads CASSQSGVDEQYV. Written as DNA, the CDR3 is TGTGCCAGCAGTCAGAGCGGGGTTGACGAGCAGTACGTC.

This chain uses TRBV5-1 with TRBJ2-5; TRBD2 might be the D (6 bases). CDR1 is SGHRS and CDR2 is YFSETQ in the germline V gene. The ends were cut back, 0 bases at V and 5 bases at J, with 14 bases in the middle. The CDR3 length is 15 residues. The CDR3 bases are TGCGCCAGCAGCTTGGTGTCAGCAAGCGGGGAGACCCAGTACTTC. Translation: CASSLVSASGETQYF. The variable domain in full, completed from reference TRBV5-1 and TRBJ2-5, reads KAGVTQTPRYLIKTRGQQVTLSCSPISGHRSVSWYQQTPGQGLQFLFEYFSETQRNKGNFPGRFSGRQFSNSRSEMNVSTLELGDSALYLCASSLVSASGETQYFGPGTRLLVL.

The CDR3 reads CASKGGALWANVLTF. The CDR3 nucleotides read TGTGCCAGCAAAGGAGGGGCGCTATGGGCCAACGTCCTGACTTTC. The rearrangement links TRBV6-5 to TRBJ2-6; a weak D match, TRBD2 (6 bases). Per the germline V gene, CDR1 is MNHEY and CDR2 is SVGAGI. V lost 7 bases and J 5 bases, leaving 15 bases between the germline ends. This CDR3 region has 15 residues.

This chain's CDR3 is CASSQMFRGTDTQYF. CDR3 DNA: TGCGCCAGCAGCCAAATGTTCAGGGGCACAGATACGCAGTATTTT. This chain uses TRBV5-1 with TRBJ2-3; tentatively, D is TRBD1 (5 bases). The V gene lost 4 bases and the J gene lost 1 base, with 13 bases spanning the gap. The CDR3 is 15 amino acids. Germline CDR1 and CDR2: SGHRS and YFSETQ.

This CDR3 is CASSVGGIHYGYTF. CDR3 nucleotide sequence: TGTGCCAGCAGTGTAGGAGGGATACACTATGGCTACACCTTC. V usage is TRBV25-1 and J usage is TRBJ1-2; D remains ambiguous. Germline V lookup: CDR1 MGHDK, CDR2 SYGVNS. The CDR3 consists of 14 residues. V dropped 4 bases and J dropped 3 bases, with 12 bases sitting between them.

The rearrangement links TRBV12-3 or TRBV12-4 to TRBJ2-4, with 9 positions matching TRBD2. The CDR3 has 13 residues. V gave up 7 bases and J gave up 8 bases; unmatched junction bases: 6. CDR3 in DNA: TGTGCCAGCAACGGCGGGGGGGAGTACATTCAGTACTTC. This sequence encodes CASNGGGEYIQYF.

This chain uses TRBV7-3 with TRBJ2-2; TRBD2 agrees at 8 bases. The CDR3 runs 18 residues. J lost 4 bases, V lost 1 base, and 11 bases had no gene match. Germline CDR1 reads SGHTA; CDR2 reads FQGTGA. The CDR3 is CASSLIRRGGPSTGELFF. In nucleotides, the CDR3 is TGTGCCAGCAGCTTAATTCGCCGGGGGGGCCCGAGCACCGGGGAGCTGTTTTTT.

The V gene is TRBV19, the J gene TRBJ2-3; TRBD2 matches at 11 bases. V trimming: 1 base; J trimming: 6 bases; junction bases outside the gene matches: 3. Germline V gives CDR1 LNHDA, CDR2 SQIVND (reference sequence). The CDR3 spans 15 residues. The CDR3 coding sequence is TGTGCCAGTAGTATAGGACTAGCGGGGTTGGATACGCAGTATTTT. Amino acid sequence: CASSIGLAGLDTQYF.